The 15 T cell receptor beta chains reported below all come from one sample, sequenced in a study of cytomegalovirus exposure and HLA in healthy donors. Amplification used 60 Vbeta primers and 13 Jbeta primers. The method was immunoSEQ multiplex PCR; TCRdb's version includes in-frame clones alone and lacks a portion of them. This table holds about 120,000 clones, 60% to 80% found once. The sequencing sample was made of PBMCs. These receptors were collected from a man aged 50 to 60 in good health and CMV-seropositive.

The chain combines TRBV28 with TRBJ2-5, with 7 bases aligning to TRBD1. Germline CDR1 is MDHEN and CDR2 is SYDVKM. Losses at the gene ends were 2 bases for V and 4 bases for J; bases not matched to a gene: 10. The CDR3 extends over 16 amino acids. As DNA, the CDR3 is TGTGCCAGCAGTTTAATAGGGCAGGGGGTTCGAGAGACCCAGTACTTC. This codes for CASSLIGQGVRETQYF. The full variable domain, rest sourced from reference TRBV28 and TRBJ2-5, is DVKVTQSSRYLVKRTGEKVFLECVQDMDHENMFWYRQDPGLGLRLIYFSYDVKMKEKGDIPEGYSVSREKKERFSLILESASTNQTSMYLCASSLIGQGVRETQYFGPGTRLLVL.

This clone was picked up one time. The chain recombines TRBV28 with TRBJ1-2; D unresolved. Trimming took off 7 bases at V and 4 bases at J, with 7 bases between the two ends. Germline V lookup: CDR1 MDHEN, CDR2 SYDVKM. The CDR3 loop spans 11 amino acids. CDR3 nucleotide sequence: TGTGCCAGCATGAGGGTCTATGGCTACACCTTC. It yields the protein CASMRVYGYTF.

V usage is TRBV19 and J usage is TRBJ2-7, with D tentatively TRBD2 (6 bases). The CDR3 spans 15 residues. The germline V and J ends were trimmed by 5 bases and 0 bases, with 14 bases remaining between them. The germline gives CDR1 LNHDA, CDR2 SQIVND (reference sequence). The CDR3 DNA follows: TGTGCCAGTAGTTCCCGGGGTAGCGGCTCCTACGAGCAGTACTTC. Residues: CASSSRGSGSYEQYF.

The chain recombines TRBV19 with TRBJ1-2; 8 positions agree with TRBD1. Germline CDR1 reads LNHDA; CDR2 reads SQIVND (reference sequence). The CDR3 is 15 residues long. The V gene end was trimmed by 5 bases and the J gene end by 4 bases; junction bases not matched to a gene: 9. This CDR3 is CASSPYPGQGYGYTF. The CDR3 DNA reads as TGTGCCAGTAGTCCCTACCCCGGACAGGGCTATGGCTACACCTTC. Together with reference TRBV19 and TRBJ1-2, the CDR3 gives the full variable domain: DGGITQSPKYLFRKEGQNVTLSCEQNLNHDAMYWYRQDPGQGLRLIYYSQIVNDFQKGDIAEGYSVSREKKESFPLTVTSAQKNPTAFYLCASSPYPGQGYGYTFGSGTRLTVV.

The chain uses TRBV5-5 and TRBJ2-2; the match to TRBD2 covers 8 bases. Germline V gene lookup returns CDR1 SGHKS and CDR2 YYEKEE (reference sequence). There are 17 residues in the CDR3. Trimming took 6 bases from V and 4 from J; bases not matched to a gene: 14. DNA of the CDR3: TGTGCCAGCACTACGCCCTTAGCGGGGCAAAGCACCGGGGAGCTGTTTTTT. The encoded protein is CASTTPLAGQSTGELFF.

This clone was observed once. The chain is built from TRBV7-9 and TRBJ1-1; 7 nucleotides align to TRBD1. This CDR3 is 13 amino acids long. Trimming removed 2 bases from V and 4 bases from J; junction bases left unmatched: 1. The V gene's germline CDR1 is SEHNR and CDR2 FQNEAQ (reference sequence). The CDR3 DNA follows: TGTGCCAGCAGCTTACAGGGGGGCACTGAAGCTTTCTTT. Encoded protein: CASSLQGGTEAFF.

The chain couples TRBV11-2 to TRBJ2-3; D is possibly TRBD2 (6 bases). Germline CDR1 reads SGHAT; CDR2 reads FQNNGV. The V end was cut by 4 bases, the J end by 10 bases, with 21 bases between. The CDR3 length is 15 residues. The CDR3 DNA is TGTGCCAGCAGCTCTACTAGCCCCAGAGTTAAGGCGCAGTATTTT. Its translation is CASSSTSPRVKAQYF.

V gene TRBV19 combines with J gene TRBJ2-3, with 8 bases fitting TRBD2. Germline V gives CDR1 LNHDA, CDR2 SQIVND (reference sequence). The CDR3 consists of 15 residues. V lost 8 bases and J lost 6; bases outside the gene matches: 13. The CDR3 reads CASSQSRREVDTQYF. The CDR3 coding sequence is TGTGCCAGTTCCCAGTCCAGGCGGGAGGTTGATACGCAGTATTTT.

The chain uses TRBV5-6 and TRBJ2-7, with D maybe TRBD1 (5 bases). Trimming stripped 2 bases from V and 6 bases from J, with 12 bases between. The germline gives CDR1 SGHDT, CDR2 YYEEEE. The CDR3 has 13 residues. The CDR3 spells CASSFSRAGEQYF. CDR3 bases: TGTGCCAGCAGCTTCAGCAGGGCAGGCGAGCAGTACTTC.

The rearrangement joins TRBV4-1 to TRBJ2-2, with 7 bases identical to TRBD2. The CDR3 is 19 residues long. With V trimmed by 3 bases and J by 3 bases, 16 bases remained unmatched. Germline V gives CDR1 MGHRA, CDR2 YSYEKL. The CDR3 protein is CASSHRYSKTSEYTGELFF. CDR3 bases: TGCGCCAGCAGCCATCGTTACAGTAAAACTAGCGAATACACCGGGGAGCTGTTTTTT.

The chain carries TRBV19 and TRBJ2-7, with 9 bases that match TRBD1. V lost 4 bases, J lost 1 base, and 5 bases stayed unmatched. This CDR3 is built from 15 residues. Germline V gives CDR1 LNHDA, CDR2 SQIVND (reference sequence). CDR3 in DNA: TGTGCCAGTAGTAAAGGGGGACAGGGATCCTACGAGCAGTACTTC. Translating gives CASSKGGQGSYEQYF.

This CDR3 is CASSYSGSGSGNTIYF. The CDR3 DNA follows: TGTGCCAGCAGTTACTCGGGCAGTGGGTCTGGAAACACCATATATTTT. The chain combines TRBV6-6 with TRBJ1-3, with D unresolved. The germline V gene has CDR1 MNHNY and CDR2 SVGAGI (reference sequence). Trimming cost V 0 bases and J 1 base, with 10 bases left between them. The CDR3 is 16 residues long.

CDR3 bases: TGTGCCAGTAGTCTAATAAGCGGGAGGGCAGATACGCAGTATTTT. Its translation: CASSLISGRADTQYF. The V and J genes are TRBV19 and TRBJ2-3; 10 nucleotides agree with TRBD2. The ends lost 5 bases at V and 4 bases at J; junction bases unmatched: 6. The CDR3 is made up of 15 amino acids. Germline values: CDR1 LNHDA, CDR2 SQIVND (reference sequence).

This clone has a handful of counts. The CDR3 nucleotides read TGCGCCAGCAGCTCCGGGACTAGCGTTAGAAGCTCCTACAATGAGCAGTTCTTC. It yields the protein CASSSGTSVRSSYNEQFF. The rearrangement uses TRBV5-1 and TRBJ2-1; 10 bases map to TRBD2. The germline V gene encodes CDR1 SGHRS and CDR2 YFSETQ. The junction had 9 bases not matched to a gene; V was cut back by 3 bases and J by 0 bases. This CDR3 has 18 amino acids. Full variable domain (missing parts from reference TRBV5-1 and TRBJ2-1): KAGVTQTPRYLIKTRGQQVTLSCSPISGHRSVSWYQQTPGQGLQFLFEYFSETQRNKGNFPGRFSGRQFSNSRSEMNVSTLELGDSALYLCASSSGTSVRSSYNEQFFGPGTRLTVL.

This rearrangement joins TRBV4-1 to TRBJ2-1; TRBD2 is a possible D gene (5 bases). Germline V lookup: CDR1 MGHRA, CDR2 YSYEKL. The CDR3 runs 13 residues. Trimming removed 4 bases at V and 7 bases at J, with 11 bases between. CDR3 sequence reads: CASSPKLENEQFF. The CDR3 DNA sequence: TGCGCCAGCAGCCCTAAACTAGAGAATGAGCAGTTCTTC.